The rows below give T cell receptor beta chains drawn from one sample of a study of blood T cell repertoires in COVID-19. The table came from immunoSEQ multiplex PCR; TCRdb's copy has only in-frame clones and leaves some out. The data show some 170,000 clones, with approximately 84% seen just once and 0.95% to 1.5% held by the top ten. Input material: PBMCs or T cells enriched from blood (not recorded which). All receptors come from a human donor with acute COVID-19. The donor label of this sample is uncertain. Both conserved end residues are part of each CDR3. The D gene is left open where the match is weak. Not every row has a clone size; where given, it reads once, few, many or a size class.

V	J	D	size	DNA	CDR3
TRBV24-1	TRBJ1-5	NA	NA	TGTGCCACCTCCGGACGGGATAATCAGCCCCAGCATTTT	CATSGRDNQPQHF
TRBV10-3	TRBJ1-6	TRBD1	NA	TGTGCCATCAGTGGCGGACAGGGTTCACCCCTCCACTTT	CAISGGQGSPLHF
TRBV24-1	TRBJ2-5	TRBD1	NA	TGTGCCACCAGTGATTTGCAACACAGGGGGCCGGAGACCCAGTACTTC	CATSDLQHRGPETQYF
TRBV24-1	TRBJ1-5	NA	NA	TGTGCCACCAGCCCAACAGGGTCAAATCAGCCCCAGCATTTT	CATSPTGSNQPQHF
TRBV14	TRBJ1-2	NA	once	TGTGCCAGCAGCCAAGAAATGGGCAGGGCCTATGGCTACACCTTC	CASSQEMGRAYGYTF
TRBV7-3	TRBJ2-1	NA	NA	TGTGCCAGCAGCTTAAGCGGGGGCCCTGAAAATGAGCAGTTCTTC	CASSLSGGPENEQFF
TRBV19	TRBJ1-1	NA	NA	TGTGCCAGTAGTACCGCCGCGACGTGGAGTTTGAACACTGAAGCTTTCTTT	CASSTAATWSLNTEAFF
TRBV11-2	TRBJ2-1	TRBD2	NA	TGTGCCAGCAGTTTTAGCGGGGGGTCTTCCTACAATGAGCAGTTCTTC	CASSFSGGSSYNEQFF
TRBV5-1	TRBJ1-6	TRBD1	NA	TGCGCCAGCAGCCGGGACAGGAATTCACCCCTCCACTTT	CASSRDRNSPLHF
TRBV19	TRBJ1-5	NA	NA	TGTGCCAGTAGATCAGGGAATCAGCCCCAGCATTTT	CASRSGNQPQHF
TRBV4-3	TRBJ2-7	TRBD2	NA	TGCGCCAGCAGCCAAGACCTAGCGGGGGTCACTTACGAGCAGTACTTC	CASSQDLAGVTYEQYF
TRBV27	TRBJ2-2	TRBD2	few	TGTGCCAGCAGCATAACTAGCGGGGACACCGGGGAGCTGTTTTTT	CASSITSGDTGELFF
TRBV5-1	TRBJ1-1	TRBD1	NA	TGCGCCAGCAAGACAGGGGGGGTTAGGAACACTGAAGCTTTCTTT	CASKTGGVRNTEAFF
TRBV7-2	TRBJ1-1	NA	NA	TGTGCCAGCAGCTTAGGTGGCGGGTACACTGAAGCTTTCTTT	CASSLGGGYTEAFF
TRBV9	TRBJ2-5	NA	NA	TGTGCCAGCAGCCCCCGGCCGCGCGGGGAAGAGACCCAGTACTTC	CASSPRPRGEETQYF
TRBV18	TRBJ1-4	TRBD1	NA	TGTGCCAGCTCATCCCGGACAGGGACTAATGAAAAACTGTTTTTT	CASSSRTGTNEKLFF
TRBV9	TRBJ2-7	TRBD1	NA	TGTGCCAGCAGCGCCGACAGGGGGGGCTACGAGCAGTACTTC	CASSADRGGYEQYF
TRBV27	TRBJ2-2	TRBD2	NA	TGTGCCAGCAGTTTAGAGGGACTAGCGGGGGCCCAGTACACCGGGGAGCTGTTTTTT	CASSLEGLAGAQYTGELFF
TRBV5-4	TRBJ2-7	NA	NA	TGTGCCAGCAGCTTGAATGGAGGCAGCCAGCCTTACGAGCAGTACTTC	CASSLNGGSQPYEQYF
TRBV15	TRBJ2-5	NA	NA	TGTGCCACCAGCAGAGATCCCCAGATCCAAGAGACCCAGTACTTC	CATSRDPQIQETQYF
TRBV3-1/TRBV3-2	TRBJ1-2	TRBD1	NA	TGTGCCAGCAGCGAGGGACAGAGCTATGGCTACACCTTC	CASSEGQSYGYTF
TRBV30	TRBJ1-1	TRBD1	NA	TGTGCCTGGAGTGGAGGACAGGGGCATGAAGCTTTCTTT	CAWSGGQGHEAFF
TRBV6-5	TRBJ1-4	TRBD1	NA	TGTGCCAGCAGTTACGGACAGGGAAGGGGTAATGAAAAACTGTTTTTT	CASSYGQGRGNEKLFF
TRBV7-2	TRBJ1-6	NA	NA	TGTGCCAGCAGCTCTTTTCCAGGGGTCAATTCACCCCTCCACTTT	CASSSFPGVNSPLHF
TRBV18	TRBJ2-3	TRBD2	NA	TGTGCCAGCTCACAGGGGACTAGCCGCACAGATACGCAGTATTTT	CASSQGTSRTDTQYF
TRBV19	TRBJ1-1	NA	NA	TGTGCCAGTAGTACAGGAACTAACACTGAAGCTTTCTTT	CASSTGTNTEAFF
TRBV5-1	TRBJ2-7	TRBD2	NA	TGCGCCAGCAGCCCTCCCGCGGGGAGGGGTGGATTCTCCTACGAGCAGTACTTC	CASSPPAGRGGFSYEQYF
TRBV10-3	TRBJ2-5	TRBD2	NA	TGTGCCATCAGTGGACTAGCGGGGGAAGAGACCCAGTACTTC	CAISGLAGEETQYF
TRBV5-4	TRBJ1-1	NA	once	TGTGCCAGCTCCACCGGGACAAAAAACACTGAAGCTTTCTTT	CASSTGTKNTEAFF
TRBV29-1	TRBJ1-5	NA	NA	TGCAGCGTTGTCTTCGATGGGGGCGCCGGCAATCAGCCCCAGCATTTT	CSVVFDGGAGNQPQHF
TRBV20-1	TRBJ2-5	NA	NA	TGCAGTCCCCAATCACAGGAGACCCAGTACTTC	CSPQSQETQYF
TRBV19	TRBJ2-3	TRBD2	NA	TGTGCCAGTAGTTCCCGGGGACTAGCGGGAACAGATACGCAGTATTTT	CASSSRGLAGTDTQYF
TRBV7-6	TRBJ2-1	NA	NA	TGTGCCAGCAGCCGGAAAGTAGCATTGTCCAATGAGCAGTTCTTC	CASSRKVALSNEQFF
TRBV10-3	TRBJ1-4	NA	NA	TGTGCCATCAGTGAGAGATTAGACAGTCCGCTCACGATGAATGAAAAACTGTTTTTT	CAISERLDSPLTMNEKLFF
TRBV4-3	TRBJ2-7	TRBD2	NA	TGCGCCAGAGGGACTAGCGGGGGGCTCCCCTGGGGATTC	CARGTSGGLPWGF
TRBV12-3/TRBV12-4	TRBJ1-1	NA	NA	TGTGCCAGCACCCTCGTAGCGGGTCAGGAAGCTTTCTTT	CASTLVAGQEAFF
TRBV7-9	TRBJ2-2	NA	NA	TGTGCCAGCAGATTAATGGGATACAGGGATCTTAGATCCGGGGAGCTGTTTTTT	CASRLMGYRDLRSGELFF
TRBV18	TRBJ1-2	NA	NA	TGTGCCAGCTCAGCTGGGGACTCCCCCTATGGCTACACCTTC	CASSAGDSPYGYTF
TRBV13	TRBJ2-2	TRBD1	NA	TGTGCCAGCAGCGTTAGACAGGGGACGAACACCGGGGAGCTGTTTTTT	CASSVRQGTNTGELFF
TRBV12-5	TRBJ2-7	TRBD1	NA	TGTGCTAGTGGTTCAGCTACAGGGGCCCACGAGCAGTACTTC	CASGSATGAHEQYF
TRBV6-5	TRBJ2-7	TRBD1	NA	TGTGCCAGCAGTTACAGGACTGGGACAGGGGTGGGCGAGCAGTACTTC	CASSYRTGTGVGEQYF
TRBV30	TRBJ1-5	NA	NA	TGTGCCTGGAGTGTGGGCGGTCCGGGGGAGAATCAGCCCCAGCATTTT	CAWSVGGPGENQPQHF
TRBV4-3	TRBJ1-2	TRBD1	NA	TGCGCCAGCAGCCGCCGGGACAGGGGGGCAGGCTATGGCTACACCTTC	CASSRRDRGAGYGYTF
TRBV24-1	TRBJ1-5	NA	NA	TGTGCCACCAGTGATCCGGGCCGGGGTCAGCCCCAGCATTTT	CATSDPGRGQPQHF
TRBV7-9	TRBJ2-7	TRBD2	NA	TGTGCCAGCAGCCCATGGACTAGCGACGACGAGCAGTACTTC	CASSPWTSDDEQYF
TRBV6-5	TRBJ1-5	NA	NA	TGTGCCAGCACCAAAGAAGGGGTAGGCAATCAGCCCCAGCATTTT	CASTKEGVGNQPQHF
TRBV5-1	TRBJ2-1	TRBD1	once	TGCGCCAGCAGCCTCGGGACAGGTGTTTACAATGAGCAGTTCTTC	CASSLGTGVYNEQFF
TRBV9	TRBJ2-5	TRBD1	NA	TGTGCCAGCAGCGCCGGGACAGGGGTTCGAGAGACCCAGTACTTC	CASSAGTGVRETQYF
TRBV13	TRBJ2-1	TRBD1	NA	TGTGCCAGCAGCTCCGGGACAGGGACGGCCCGGTCCTACAATGAGCAGTTCTTC	CASSSGTGTARSYNEQFF
TRBV5-1	TRBJ1-1	NA	NA	TGCGCCAGCAGCCCCCAGGTCTTGAACACTGAAGCTTTCTTT	CASSPQVLNTEAFF
TRBV11-2	TRBJ2-1	NA	once	TGTGCCAGCAGCCGCCCGGGTGGCGATGAGCAGTTCTTC	CASSRPGGDEQFF
TRBV2	TRBJ2-5	NA	NA	TGTGCCAGCAGTTATGGTCGGGGGTCCGACGTGGGGGGGACCCAGTACTTC	CASSYGRGSDVGGTQYF
TRBV3-1/TRBV3-2	TRBJ2-7	NA	NA	TGTGCCAGCAGCAACTTAGCGGACTCCTACGAGCAGTACTTC	CASSNLADSYEQYF
TRBV11-2	TRBJ2-1	NA	NA	TGTGCCAGCAGCCCCCGAGGGGGAGACAATGAGCAGTTCTTC	CASSPRGGDNEQFF
TRBV30	TRBJ1-1	NA	NA	TGTGCCTGGAGTGCAGGGAACACTGAAGCTTTCTTT	CAWSAGNTEAFF
TRBV27	TRBJ2-2	NA	NA	TGTGCCAGCAGTTTAAGTCTGGGGCTCGGGGAGCTGTTTTTT	CASSLSLGLGELFF
TRBV3-1/TRBV3-2	TRBJ1-3	TRBD1	few	TGTGCCAGCAGCCAGACAGGGGGCTCTGGAAACACCATATATTTT	CASSQTGGSGNTIYF
TRBV3-1/TRBV3-2	TRBJ2-5	TRBD1	NA	TGTGCCAGCAGCCAAGTGGGGAGACAGGGGATTTGGTACGAGACCCAGTACTTC	CASSQVGRQGIWYETQYF
TRBV5-6	TRBJ2-7	TRBD1	NA	TGTGCCAGCAGCTTAGGGGACAGGGGTCACAACGCGAACTTC	CASSLGDRGHNANF